These 27 T cell receptor beta chains came from one sample sequenced in a study of blood T cell repertoires in COVID-19. Sequencing was performed with immunoSEQ multiplex PCR; in TCRdb, only in-frame clones are kept and a portion is missing. The data hold about 150,000 clones, with approximately 80% observed a single time. Material for sequencing was peripheral blood. These receptors all come from a woman aged 55-69 years with acute or convalescent COVID-19.

The gene calls are TRBV15 and TRBJ2-5; maybe TRBD1 (5 bases). The CDR3 loop spans 13 amino acids. The V and J ends lost 4 bases and 2 bases respectively, with 8 bases between them. Germline V lookup: CDR1 LNHNV, CDR2 YYDKDF (reference sequence). The CDR3 DNA reads TGTGCCACCAGCACACGACAGCAAGAGACCCAGTACTTC. Translated, it gives CATSTRQQETQYF.

The chain has TRBV10-3 and TRBJ1-2, with 11 bases lining up with TRBD1. Trimming at V came to 4 bases and at J to 7 bases, leaving 5 bases not matched to a gene. This CDR3 has 14 amino acids. Germline CDR1 is ENHRY and CDR2 is SYGVKD. The CDR3 region is CAISVGQGATGYTF. CDR3 DNA: TGTGCCATCAGTGTTGGACAGGGGGCAACTGGCTACACCTTC.

V usage is TRBV7-9 and J usage is TRBJ1-1; D not certain. Germline loops: CDR1 SEHNR, CDR2 FQNEAQ (reference sequence). The CDR3 loop spans 12 amino acids. V was cut by 1 base and J by 6 bases, with 6 bases left in between. The CDR3 DNA follows: TGTGCCAGCAGCTTAGTCCAGGCTGAAGCTTTCTTT. Encoded protein: CASSLVQAEAFF.

J is TRBJ1-5 and V is TRBV30, with 10 positions matching TRBD1. This CDR3 comprises 14 residues. V shed 5 bases, J shed 2 bases, and the junction held 3 bases outside the gene matches. Germline CDR1 and CDR2: GTSNPN and SVGIG (reference sequence). CDR3: CAWQTGGGNQPQHF. CDR3 bases: TGTGCCTGGCAGACAGGGGGCGGCAATCAGCCCCAGCATTTT.

The chain uses TRBV5-1 and TRBJ1-1; 8 nucleotides line up with TRBD1. From germline, CDR1 is SGHRS and CDR2 YFSETQ. V lost 4 bases to trimming and J lost 4 bases; unmatched junction nucleotides: 9. CDR3 size: 15 residues. The CDR3 loop reads CASSPRTGRSTEAFF. In DNA, the CDR3 is TGCGCCAGCAGCCCGCGGACAGGGAGGAGCACTGAAGCTTTCTTT.

The chain uses TRBV5-4 and TRBJ1-1, with 11 bases matching TRBD1. After removal of 6 bases from V and 3 bases from J, the junction contained 13 bases not matched to a gene. Looked up from germline, CDR1 is SGHNT and CDR2 is YYREEE (reference sequence). The CDR3 consists of 17 residues. For the CDR3, the DNA is TGTGCCAGCACCCCTTTAGGACAGGGGGCGAGTGACACTGAAGCTTTCTTT. Its protein product is CASTPLGQGASDTEAFF.

V is TRBV2 and J is TRBJ2-5; 8 bases are shared with TRBD2. The ends lost 6 bases at V and 5 bases at J; junction bases unmatched: 11. Germline V gives CDR1 SNHLY, CDR2 FYNNEI. The CDR3 runs 15 residues. The CDR3 bases are TGTGCCAGCAGCCCACCGGGACTAGGGCGGGAGACCCAGTACTTC. Its translation: CASSPPGLGRETQYF.

V and J are TRBV7-6 and TRBJ2-5; D might be TRBD1 (5 bases). V was clipped by 2 bases and J by 5 bases, with 18 bases between them. The V gene's germline CDR1 is SGHVS and CDR2 FNYEAQ. CDR3 length: 16 residues. The CDR3 nucleotides are TGTGCCAGCAGCTTACAGAGTCAGGGTGGTGGCGAGACCCAGTACTTC. This translates into CASSLQSQGGGETQYF.

This clone was observed a few times. The J gene is TRBJ1-1, the V gene TRBV21-1; the D call in the table, TRBD1, was not verified against the DNA. TRBV21-1 is marked as a pseudogene. This CDR3 region has 16 residues. In nucleotides, the CDR3 is TGTGCCAGCAGCACTGACAGGGGGCTGGAGAACACTGAAGCTTTCTTT. Its translation is CASSTDRGLENTEAFF.

The sample holds a few counts of this clone. V usage is TRBV2 and J usage is TRBJ1-3; D is uncertain. V was clipped by 5 bases and J by 0 bases, with 8 bases between them. Germline CDR1 and CDR2: SNHLY and FYNNEI. The CDR3 contains 14 residues. CDR3: CASSPQFSGNTIYF. CDR3 bases: TGTGCCAGCAGTCCTCAGTTCTCTGGAAACACCATATATTTT.

This clone was counted between two and nine times. The chain employs TRBV12-3 or TRBV12-4 and TRBJ1-2; weak D call: TRBD1 (6 bases). CDR3 length: 12 amino acids. V lost 4 bases to trimming and J lost 4 bases, with 7 bases between them. CDR3 protein: CASSWTAYGYTF. As DNA, the CDR3 is TGTGCCAGCAGTTGGACAGCCTATGGCTACACCTTC.

This clone was observed a few times. V is TRBV2 and J is TRBJ1-1; D is possibly TRBD1 (5 bases). Germline assignment: CDR1 SNHLY and CDR2 FYNNEI. The ends were cut back, 1 base at V and 8 bases at J, with 11 bases in the middle. The CDR3 consists of 13 residues. The CDR3 is CASSEEVTVEAFF. CDR3 DNA sequence: TGTGCCAGCAGTGAAGAGGTGACAGTCGAAGCTTTCTTT.

This chain joins TRBV3-1 (or the pseudogene TRBV3-2) and TRBJ2-7; 7 bases match TRBD1. In germline, CDR1 is LGHDT, CDR2 YNNKEL (reference sequence). The CDR3 has 13 amino acids. V dropped 7 bases and J dropped 6; count of bases not matched to a gene: 9. The CDR3 protein is CASTSGTVIEQYF. CDR3 coding DNA: TGTGCCAGCACCTCAGGGACAGTAATCGAGCAGTACTTC.

The genes are TRBV7-6 and TRBJ1-6; 9 positions match TRBD1. The CDR3 loop spans 13 amino acids. Germline CDR1 SGHVS, CDR2 FNYEAQ. The ends lost 5 bases at V and 15 bases at J; junction bases unmatched: 8. In nucleotides, the CDR3 is TGTGCCAGCAGCCCAGGACAGGGGCGCTACCTCCACTTT. Its protein product is CASSPGQGRYLHF.

The chain carries TRBV28 and TRBJ1-2, with TRBD1 matching over 8 bases. J gave up 8 bases and V 6 bases, and 8 bases lay outside the gene matches. Germline assignment: CDR1 MDHEN and CDR2 SYDVKM. This CDR3 is built from 13 residues. The CDR3 is CASRRTGLYGYTF. The DNA of the CDR3 is TGTGCCAGCAGACGGACAGGGTTGTACGGCTACACCTTC.

The rearrangement joins TRBV7-6 to TRBJ1-1; 7 bases align to TRBD1. CDR1 is SGHVS and CDR2 is FNYEAQ in the germline V gene. The ends lost 1 base at V and 2 bases at J; junction bases unmatched: 4. The CDR3 sequence is 15 residues long. The CDR3 protein is CASSLGGGLNTEAFF. The CDR3 DNA follows: TGTGCCAGCAGCTTAGGAGGGGGCCTTAACACTGAAGCTTTCTTT.

The rearrangement uses TRBV7-3 and TRBJ1-1; D possibly corresponds to TRBD1 (6 bases). The germline gives CDR1 SGHTA, CDR2 FQGTGA. The CDR3 consists of 13 residues. V lost 4 bases to trimming and J lost 4 bases, with 10 bases between them. CDR3 amino acids: CASSSGQFTEAFF. DNA for the CDR3: TGTGCCAGCAGCTCAGGACAGTTCACTGAAGCTTTCTTT.

The rearrangement links TRBV4-3 to TRBJ2-5; D perhaps matches TRBD1 (5 bases). The CDR3 has 18 amino acids. The V end was cut by 3 bases, the J end by 4 bases, with 24 bases between. Germline loops: CDR1 LGHNA, CDR2 YSLEER. CDR3 residues: CASSQDRGEQALGETQYF. The CDR3 DNA reads as TGCGCCAGCAGCCAGGACCGTGGGGAACAGGCACTCGGAGAGACCCAGTACTTC.

The chain is built from TRBV6-2 or TRBV6-3 and TRBJ1-1, with D unresolved. Germline lookup yields CDR1 MNHEY and CDR2 SVGEGT. CDR3 length: 15 amino acids. V was shortened by 0 bases and J by 4 bases, with 12 bases between the two germline ends. The CDR3 protein is CASSYSFGESTEAFF. The DNA of the CDR3 is TGTGCCAGCAGTTACTCGTTCGGGGAGAGCACTGAAGCTTTCTTT.

The chain employs TRBV19 and TRBJ1-1; 8 bases are shared with TRBD1. Germline CDR1 and CDR2: LNHDA and SQIVND (reference sequence). The CDR3 consists of 15 residues. V lost 3 bases, J lost 4 bases, and 7 bases stayed unmatched. The CDR3 protein is CASSIADRVGTEAFF. For the CDR3, the DNA is TGTGCCAGTAGTATTGCGGACAGGGTGGGCACTGAAGCTTTCTTT. The full variable domain, its missing parts supplied by reference TRBV19 and TRBJ1-1, is DGGITQSPKYLFRKEGQNVTLSCEQNLNHDAMYWYRQDPGQGLRLIYYSQIVNDFQKGDIAEGYSVSREKKESFPLTVTSAQKNPTAFYLCASSIADRVGTEAFFGQGTRLTVV.

CDR3 bases: TGTGCCAGCAGTTTCCGCCAATCCGGGACTAGCGGGGGTATTAACACCGGGGAGCTGTTTTTT. It encodes CASSFRQSGTSGGINTGELFF. The V and J genes are TRBV6-2 or TRBV6-3 and TRBJ2-2; TRBD2 agrees at 14 bases. The junction had 15 bases not matched to a gene; V was cut back by 4 bases and J by 2 bases. The CDR3 contains 21 residues. Germline CDR1 MNHEY, CDR2 SVGEGT.

The gene calls are TRBV5-4 and TRBJ2-7; 9 positions agree with TRBD2. Unmatched junction bases numbered 5, after V lost 2 bases and J lost 2 bases. Germline V CDR1 and CDR2: SGHNT, YYREEE (reference sequence). This CDR3 is built from 15 residues. This chain's CDR3 is CASSFWAGGPYEQYF. Here the CDR3 DNA reads TGTGCCAGCAGCTTTTGGGCGGGGGGGCCCTACGAGCAGTACTTC.

The CDR3 protein is CASSHQRGGDKFF. CDR3 coding DNA: TGTGCCAGCAGCCACCAGAGAGGGGGCGACAAGTTCTTC. V is TRBV7-2 and J is TRBJ2-1, with TRBD1 identical over 7 bases. V lost 5 bases and J lost 14; bases outside the gene matches: 12. The germline V gene encodes CDR1 SGHTA and CDR2 FQGNSA. The CDR3 totals 13 residues. The complete variable domain, with remaining parts taken from reference TRBV7-2 and TRBJ2-1, reads GAGVSQSPSNKVTEKGKDVELRCDPISGHTALYWYRQSLGQGLEFLIYFQGNSAPDKSGLPSDRFSAERTGGSVSTLTIQRTQQEDSAVYLCASSHQRGGDKFFGPGTRLTVL.

The CDR3 nucleotides read TGCGCCAGCAGCCAAGCCCTTCTACCCGGGACAGGGGGCAATGGCTACACCTTC. Translated, it gives CASSQALLPGTGGNGYTF. The chain joins TRBV4-3 to TRBJ1-2, with 12 bases lining up with TRBD1. Trimming took 1 base from V and 6 from J; bases not matched to a gene: 12. Looked up from germline, CDR1 is LGHNA and CDR2 is YSLEER. The CDR3 runs to 18 residues.

The chain uses TRBV12-3 or TRBV12-4 and TRBJ2-2; maybe TRBD2 (6 bases). The CDR3 spans 13 residues. V was pared by 3 bases and J by 6 bases, with 8 bases between. The CDR3, as DNA: TGTGCCAGCAGTTTTTGGGGGGCCGGGGAGCTGTTTTTT. Residues: CASSFWGAGELFF.

The chain recombines TRBV10-3 with TRBJ2-7; possibly TRBD2 for D (6 bases). CDR3 length: 16 amino acids. The V gene lost 0 bases and the J gene lost 5 bases, with 17 bases spanning the gap. Looked up from germline, CDR1 is ENHRY and CDR2 is SYGVKD. The DNA of the CDR3 is TGTGCCATCAGTGAGTCCGGGGCGCGGGGCCCCAACGAGCAGTACTTC. This translates into CAISESGARGPNEQYF.

The chain recombines TRBV6-4 with TRBJ1-1, with TRBD1 matching over 9 bases. The CDR3 sequence is 13 residues long. The junction had 3 bases not matched to a gene; V was cut back by 6 bases and J by 4 bases. Germline CDR1 reads MRHNA; CDR2 reads SNTAGT. The CDR3 protein is CASRVTGGTEAFF. DNA of the CDR3: TGTGCCAGCAGGGTGACAGGGGGCACTGAAGCTTTCTTT.